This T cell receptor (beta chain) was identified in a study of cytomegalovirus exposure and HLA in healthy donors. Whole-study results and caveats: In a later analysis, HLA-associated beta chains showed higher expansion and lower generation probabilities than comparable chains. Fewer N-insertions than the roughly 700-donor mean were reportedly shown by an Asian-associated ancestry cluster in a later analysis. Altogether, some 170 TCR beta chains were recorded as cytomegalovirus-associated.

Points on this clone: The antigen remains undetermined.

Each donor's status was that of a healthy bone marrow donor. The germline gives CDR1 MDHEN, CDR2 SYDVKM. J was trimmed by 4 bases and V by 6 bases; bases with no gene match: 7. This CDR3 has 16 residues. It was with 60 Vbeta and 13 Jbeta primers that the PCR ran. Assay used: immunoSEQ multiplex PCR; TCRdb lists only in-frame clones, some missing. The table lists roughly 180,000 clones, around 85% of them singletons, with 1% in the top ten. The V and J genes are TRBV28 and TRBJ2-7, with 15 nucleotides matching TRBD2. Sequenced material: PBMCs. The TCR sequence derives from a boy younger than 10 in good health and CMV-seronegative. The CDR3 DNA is TGTGCCAGCAGCAGGACTAGCGGGAGGGCCTTGTACGAGCAGTACTTC. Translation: CASSRTSGRALYEQYF.